The entry below describes one T cell receptor beta chain. This clonotype turned up a few times. Its specific antigen is unknown. No qualities accompany the bases; no much larger clone lies one base away. Spanning cysteine to phenylalanine, the CDR3 consists of 12 amino acids. Only CDR3 DNA remains: 36 bases, in frame from the first base. The germline V gene (reference sequence) supplies CDR1 LNHDA and CDR2 SQIVND. V is cut back by 5 bases and J by 3 bases, with 1 base in the junction unmatched. RNA was extracted with the RNeasy kit and roughly 0.45 to 1 ug was reverse transcribed using random hexamers. The immunoSEQ multiplex PCR assay, which covers 54 Vbeta and 13 Jbeta segments, was used to amplify TCR beta CDR3 regions. PCR amplification bias was corrected using a synthetic template baseline for primer optimization and computational correction. Regarding the original processing steps: Only productive sequences were kept, with reads annotated to V, D and J genes according to IMGT and analyzed in immunoSEQ Analyzer. To calculate clonality, Shannon entropy was normalized by log2 of the number of productive unique sequences and then subtracted from one. Public and private clones were assessed among the 100 most prevalent clones of each patient and control. Clones were defined as Susac-specific when absent from the healthy and MS cohorts, from approximately 970 published viral clones and from other ImmuneACCESS disease sequences. The raw public reads went through TCRdb reprocessing: fastp at Q25, MiXCR clone calling, in-frame beta chains kept. A single entry per CDR3 protein holds the most common genes and DNA from its merged rows. The authors' filters were not applied to this entry. This sample is represented by roughly 80,000 distinct CDR3 sequences; roughly 91% of them were singletons. The top ten clones comprise about 0.53% of the sample.

High-throughput TCR beta sequencing profiled peripheral blood CD8+ and CD4+ T cells from healthy donors, Susac syndrome patients and multiple sclerosis patients. The Susac syndrome patients fulfilled recently defined diagnostic criteria for either definite or probable disease. Bulk CD8+ and CD4+ T cells were purified by magnetic negative isolation, while CD8+ TEMRA cells were enriched using FACS. Blood was drawn into EDTA tubes, processed within 24 hours, and PBMCs were isolated by density gradient centrifugation. PBMCs intended for TCR sequencing were frozen in liquid nitrogen and were later thawed in a 37 degrees C water bath. The sorted or isolated CD4+, CD8+ and CD8+ TEMRA cells reached a purity of at least 90%. The data derive from a study of CD8 T cells in Susac syndrome (dated by TCRdb to between 2018 and 2020). With respect to the entire study: Of the Susac syndrome patients who were sequenced, 8 or 9 were in clinical remission while about six had clinically active disease. At blood withdrawal, Susac syndrome patients were therapy-naive, treated with corticosteroids (with IVIg additionally given to some), or treated with IVIg alone. Repertoire sequencing was used to test whether CD8+ T cell activation and differentiation in Susac syndrome was antigen driven.

Broad study findings and their caveats: In the CD4+ T cell repertoire of Susac syndrome patients, clonal expansion was not detected. The number of individuals in the TCR sequencing and HLA analysis was acknowledged as relatively small.

The sample was CD4+ T cells from PBMCs. This TCR was recovered from a human donor with Susac syndrome. The V and J genes are TRBV19 and TRBJ2-7; 7 junctional bases match TRBD2. DNA sequence: TGTGCCAGTAGTCGCGGGAGCTACGAGCAGTACTTC. Its protein reads: CASSRGSYEQYF.